Listed below are T cell receptor beta chains from one sample, sequenced in a study of T cell responses to AZD1222 COVID-19 vaccine. Assay used: immunoSEQ multiplex PCR; TCRdb lists only in-frame clones, some missing. This table holds 110,000 or so clones, around 89% found once. Here the sequenced sample was peripheral blood, taken 28 days after the second AZD1222 dose. All receptors come from an adult who received the AZD1222 COVID-19 vaccine. The CDR3 runs from the conserved cysteine through the conserved F or W. A D gene is named only where the DNA matches it firmly. Clone size appears in some rows only: once, few, many, or a class for an expanded clone.

TRBV6-2/TRBV6-3	TRBJ2-3	-	-	TGTGCCAGCAGTTACATGGCGGCAGGGGAAGATACGCAGTATTTT	CASSYMAAGEDTQYF
TRBV27	TRBJ2-1	once	-	TGTGCCAGCAGTTTATCGTTAACCTTCAGGGAGCAGTTCTTC	CASSLSLTFREQFF
TRBV7-8	TRBJ1-2	-	-	TGTGCCAGCAGCTTAGCGTTGGCTAACTATGGCTACACCTTC	CASSLALANYGYTF
TRBV6-5	TRBJ1-2	-	-	TGTGCCAGCAGAAACCCAGGGGAGAGGGGCTACACCTTC	CASRNPGERGYTF
TRBV9	TRBJ2-3	-	-	TGTGCCAGCAGCGTGGGCCCTAGCCACCTGGGGGATACGCAGTATTTT	CASSVGPSHLGDTQYF
TRBV2	TRBJ1-3	-	-	TGTGCCGGGGGCGGGGGAAACACCATATATTTT	CAGGGGNTIYF
TRBV2	TRBJ1-1	-	-	TGTGCCAGCAGTGTATACAGGACGAACACTGAAGCTTTCTTT	CASSVYRTNTEAFF
TRBV13	TRBJ2-1	-	TRBD1	TGTGCCAGCAGCCCCCGCGAGGGGGCCGGGTACGGTGAGCAGTTCTTC	CASSPREGAGYGEQFF
TRBV19	TRBJ2-7	-	-	TGTGCCAGTAGTATAGTGGGGGACAAGTGGTCCTACGAGCAGTACTTC	CASSIVGDKWSYEQYF
TRBV5-1	TRBJ1-2	-	TRBD1	TGCGCCAGCAGCTCCCAGGAGGGGGCGAGGTATGGCTACACCTTC	CASSSQEGARYGYTF
TRBV5-1	TRBJ1-6	-	-	TGCGCCAGCAGCTTGGATTCAGGGCAGACGAATTCACCCCTCCACTTT	CASSLDSGQTNSPLHF
TRBV5-1	TRBJ1-6	few	TRBD1	TGCGCCAGCAGCTTGGGACGGGACAGCTTTAATTCACCCCTCCACTTT	CASSLGRDSFNSPLHF
TRBV18	TRBJ2-7	-	-	TGTGCCAGCTCACCGGTGTCAGGGGGGGACGAGCAGTACTTC	CASSPVSGGDEQYF
TRBV7-8	TRBJ1-5	once	-	TGTGCCAGCAGCTTCGTCTTGGTACAAATAAACTATAGCAATCAGCCCCAGCATTTT	CASSFVLVQINYSNQPQHF
TRBV6-5	TRBJ1-5	-	-	TGTGCCAGCAGCCAACAGGGTAAGCAGCCCCAGCATTTT	CASSQQGKQPQHF
TRBV6-1	TRBJ2-5	-	-	TGTGCCAGCAGTGAAGGGTTCCAAGAGACCCAGTACTTC	CASSEGFQETQYF
TRBV27	TRBJ1-5	-	-	TGTGCCAGCAGTTCGAGGACGGGGATTTATAGCAATCAGCCCCAGCATTTT	CASSSRTGIYSNQPQHF
TRBV10-3	TRBJ1-4	-	-	TGTGCCATCAGTGATTCGCTAGGGGGTGAAAAACTGTTTTTT	CAISDSLGGEKLFF
TRBV10-3	TRBJ2-3	-	TRBD2	TGTGCCATCAGTGAGTTTCTAGCGGGGGTCGATACGCAGTATTTT	CAISEFLAGVDTQYF
TRBV11-1	TRBJ1-3	-	-	TGTGCCAGCAGCCTCCGGGCCATCTCTGGAAACACCATATATTTT	CASSLRAISGNTIYF
TRBV29-1	TRBJ1-2	-	TRBD1	TGCAGCGTAGCCCAGGGGGTGGCAGGGGGAGGCTACACCTTC	CSVAQGVAGGGYTF
TRBV7-8	TRBJ2-5	once	-	TGTGCCAGCAGCCAAAATATGGGGGGGCTGGGCCAGTACTTC	CASSQNMGGLGQYF
TRBV7-3	TRBJ2-3	-	TRBD1	TGTGCCAGCAGCTTAGCCGGGACAGGCACAGATACGCAGTATTTT	CASSLAGTGTDTQYF
TRBV4-2	TRBJ1-4	-	-	TGTGCCAGCAGCCAAGAAGTAGTCACCTACTCTAATGAAAAACTGTTTTTT	CASSQEVVTYSNEKLFF
TRBV24-1	TRBJ2-5	-	TRBD1	TGTGCCACCAGTGGTCAACCGGGACAGGCAGGGGAGACCCAGTACTTC	CATSGQPGQAGETQYF
TRBV5-1	TRBJ1-1	-	TRBD1	TGCGCCAGCAGCTTGTCGGACAGGGGAGGGACTGAAGCTTTCTTT	CASSLSDRGGTEAFF
TRBV19	TRBJ1-3	once	-	TGTGCCAGTAGTATCCCTGTCGGCTCTGGAAACACCATATATTTT	CASSIPVGSGNTIYF
TRBV5-6	TRBJ2-1	-	-	TGTGCCAGCAGAAGCGCAGGGGATGAGCAGTTCTTC	CASRSAGDEQFF
TRBV20-1	TRBJ1-2	few	-	TGCAGTGCTAGTGAAGGGTCGAACTATGGCTACACCTTC	CSASEGSNYGYTF
TRBV10-3	TRBJ2-1	-	TRBD1	TGTGCCATCAGTGAGTCGGCCCGGACAGGGAACTATGAGCAGTTCTTC	CAISESARTGNYEQFF
TRBV11-2	TRBJ2-7	-	TRBD2	TGTGCCAGCAGCGGAACGGGACTAGACTACGAGCAGTACTTC	CASSGTGLDYEQYF
TRBV7-9	TRBJ1-4	-	-	TGTGCCAGCAGCCCTGGGATAGCCGTTATTGCAACTAATGAAAAACTGTTTTTT	CASSPGIAVIATNEKLFF
TRBV7-9	TRBJ2-3	many	-	TGTGCCAGCAGCCCTCCCCCCAGGGTACAGTCAGATACGCAGTATTTT	CASSPPPRVQSDTQYF
TRBV7-9	TRBJ2-5	-	TRBD2	TGTGCCAGCAGCTTTGGCGGGGGGTCTAAAGAGACCCAGTACTTC	CASSFGGGSKETQYF
TRBV10-3	TRBJ1-1	-	TRBD1	TGTGCCATCAGTGAGTCTGGACAGGTGAACACTGAAGCTTTCTTT	CAISESGQVNTEAFF
TRBV9	TRBJ2-3	-	-	TGTGCCAGCAGCGGAAGCCCAGGTAGGCATCACACAGATACGCAGTATTTT	CASSGSPGRHHTDTQYF
TRBV29-1	TRBJ2-2	-	-	TGCAGCGTTGTCTCCGGGAACGGAGATTGGAGCACCGGGGAGCTGTTTTTT	CSVVSGNGDWSTGELFF
TRBV27	TRBJ2-3	-	-	TGTGCCAGCAGTCACACAGATACGCAGTATTTT	CASSHTDTQYF
TRBV3-1/TRBV3-2	TRBJ1-3	-	-	TGTGCCAGCAGCCAAGATGCCAACTCTGGAAACACCATATATTTT	CASSQDANSGNTIYF
TRBV19	TRBJ2-5	-	TRBD2	TGTGCCAGTAGTACAGCGGGGGGGCCCCAGTACTTC	CASSTAGGPQYF
TRBV6-2/TRBV6-3	TRBJ1-5	-	TRBD1	TGTGCCAGCAGTTACTGGAGACAGGGAAATCAGCCCCAGCATTTT	CASSYWRQGNQPQHF
TRBV5-4	TRBJ1-3	-	TRBD1	TGTGCCAGCAGCTTACAGGGGCCCGGAAACACCATATATTTT	CASSLQGPGNTIYF
TRBV7-9	TRBJ1-1	once	TRBD1	TGTGCCAGCAGCGAAGACAGGGGTATCGATCGGCACACTGAAGCTTTCTTT	CASSEDRGIDRHTEAFF
TRBV28	TRBJ2-7	-	TRBD1	TGTGCCAGCAGCTCTGGACAGGTCTACGAGCAGTACTTC	CASSSGQVYEQYF
TRBV7-2	TRBJ2-3	-	TRBD2	TGTGCCAGCAGCCAGGGTCTAGCGGGTGGCACGGGAGATACGCAGTATTTT	CASSQGLAGGTGDTQYF
TRBV4-3	TRBJ1-3	-	-	TGCGCCAGCAGCCAAGATTCGGCAGGCCAGACCTGGCCCATATATTTT	CASSQDSAGQTWPIYF
TRBV6-4	TRBJ2-6	-	-	TGTGCCAGCAGTGACGACTCTGGGGCCAACGTCCTGACTTTC	CASSDDSGANVLTF
TRBV9	TRBJ2-3	-	-	TGTGCCAGCAGCGTAGGGACGGGTCCCACAGATACGCAGTATTTT	CASSVGTGPTDTQYF
TRBV3-1/TRBV3-2	TRBJ1-4	-	-	TGTGCCAGCAGCCAGGGACCAAGGGAAAAACTGTTTTTT	CASSQGPREKLFF
TRBV23-1	TRBJ1-1	-	-	TGCGCCAGCAGTCAAGGAGGGGTGGGAAACACTGAAGCTTTCTTT	CASSQGGVGNTEAFF
TRBV27	TRBJ2-2	-	TRBD2	TGTGCCAGCAGTTTATTCGGCGGGGGGGTGCCCGGGGAGCTGTTTTTT	CASSLFGGGVPGELFF
TRBV4-1	TRBJ2-7	-	TRBD1	TGCGCCAGCAGCCAAGGGGGGACAGGGGGGAAATGGGACGAGCAGTACTTC	CASSQGGTGGKWDEQYF
TRBV10-3	TRBJ2-7	once	-	TGTGCCATCAGTGAGGCCGTTGGGAATTTCAACGAGCAGTACTTC	CAISEAVGNFNEQYF
TRBV2	TRBJ2-7	-	-	TGTGCCAGCATTTCAGGGTTGTTGGGGCAGTACTTC	CASISGLLGQYF
TRBV4-3	TRBJ1-2	-	-	TGCGCCAGCAGCTCAGACGGTCGGGGAAACTATGGCTACACCTTC	CASSSDGRGNYGYTF
TRBV7-9	TRBJ2-7	-	TRBD2	TGTGCCGGGGGGGATAACTACGAGCAGTACTTC	CAGGDNYEQYF
TRBV25-1	TRBJ1-2	few	-	TGTGCCAGCAGTGTCGCGGGGGAAGGCTACACCTTC	CASSVAGEGYTF
TRBV28	TRBJ1-3	-	TRBD1	TGTGCCAGCAGTTCCACAGGGGCTGGAAACACCATATATTTT	CASSSTGAGNTIYF
TRBV7-9	TRBJ1-1	-	-	TGTGCCAGCAGCATGGATTGGGCAGGTCGGGTTGAAGCTTTCTTT	CASSMDWAGRVEAFF